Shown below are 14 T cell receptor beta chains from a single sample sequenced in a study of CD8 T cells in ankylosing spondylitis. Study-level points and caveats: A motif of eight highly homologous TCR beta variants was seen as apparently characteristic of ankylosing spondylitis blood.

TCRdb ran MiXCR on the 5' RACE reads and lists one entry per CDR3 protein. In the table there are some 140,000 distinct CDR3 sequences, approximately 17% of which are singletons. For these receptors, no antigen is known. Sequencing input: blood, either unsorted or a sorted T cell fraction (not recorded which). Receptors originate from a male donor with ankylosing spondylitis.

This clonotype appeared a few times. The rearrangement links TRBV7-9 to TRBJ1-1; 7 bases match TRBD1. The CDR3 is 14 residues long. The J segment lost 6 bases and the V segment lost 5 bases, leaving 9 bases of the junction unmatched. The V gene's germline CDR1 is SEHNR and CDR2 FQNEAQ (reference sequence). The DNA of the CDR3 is TGTGCCAGCAGCCAAGGCGCAGGGGGGGCTGAAGCTTTCTTT. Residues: CASSQGAGGAEAFF. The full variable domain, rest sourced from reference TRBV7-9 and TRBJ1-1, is DTGVSQNPRHKITKRGQNVTFRCDPISEHNRLYWYRQTLGQGPEFLTYFQNEAQLEKSRLLSDRFSAERPKGSFSTLEIQRTEQGDSAMYLCASSQGAGGAEAFFGQGTRLTVV.

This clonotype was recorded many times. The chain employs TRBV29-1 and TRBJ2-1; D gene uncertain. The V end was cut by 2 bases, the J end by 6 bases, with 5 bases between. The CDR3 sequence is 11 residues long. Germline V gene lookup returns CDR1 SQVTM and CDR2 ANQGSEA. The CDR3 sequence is CSVELGNEQFF. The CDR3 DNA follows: TGCAGCGTTGAACTGGGCAATGAGCAGTTCTTC.

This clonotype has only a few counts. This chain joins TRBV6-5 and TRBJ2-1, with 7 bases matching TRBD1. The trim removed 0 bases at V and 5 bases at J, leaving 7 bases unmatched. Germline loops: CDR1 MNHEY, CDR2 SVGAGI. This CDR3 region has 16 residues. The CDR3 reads CASSYSETGPNNEQFF. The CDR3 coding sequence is TGTGCCAGCAGTTACTCGGAGACAGGGCCTAACAATGAGCAGTTCTTC.

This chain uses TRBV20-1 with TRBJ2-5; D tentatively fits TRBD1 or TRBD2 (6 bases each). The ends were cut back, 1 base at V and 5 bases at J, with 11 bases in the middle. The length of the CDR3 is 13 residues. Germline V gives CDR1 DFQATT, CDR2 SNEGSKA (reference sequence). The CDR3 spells CSARAGEDETQYF. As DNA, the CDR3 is TGCAGTGCTAGAGCAGGGGAGGATGAGACCCAGTACTTC.

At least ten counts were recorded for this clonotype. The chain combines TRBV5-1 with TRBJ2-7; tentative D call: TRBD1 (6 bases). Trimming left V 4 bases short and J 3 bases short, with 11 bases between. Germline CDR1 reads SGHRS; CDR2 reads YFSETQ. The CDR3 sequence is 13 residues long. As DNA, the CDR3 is TGCGCCAGCAGCCTCAGGGGAAACTACGAGCAGTACTTC. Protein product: CASSLRGNYEQYF.

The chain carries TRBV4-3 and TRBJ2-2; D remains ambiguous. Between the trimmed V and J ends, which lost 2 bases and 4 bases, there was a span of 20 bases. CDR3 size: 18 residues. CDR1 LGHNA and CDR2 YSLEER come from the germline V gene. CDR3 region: CASSQLPGLGWLTGELFF. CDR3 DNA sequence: TGCGCCAGCAGCCAACTCCCCGGGCTTGGGTGGCTCACCGGGGAGCTGTTTTTT.

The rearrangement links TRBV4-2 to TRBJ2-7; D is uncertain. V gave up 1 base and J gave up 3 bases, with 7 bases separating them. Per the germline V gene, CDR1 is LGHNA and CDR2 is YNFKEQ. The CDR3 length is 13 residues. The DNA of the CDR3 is TGTGCCAGCAGCCAAGTGAGATTCTACGAGCAGTACTTC. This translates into CASSQVRFYEQYF.

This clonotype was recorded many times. The CDR3 nucleotides read TGCAGCGTTGAGGGCGGTACCTATGGCTACACCTTC. Amino acids: CSVEGGTYGYTF. The chain has TRBV29-1 and TRBJ1-2; D not resolved. The CDR3 loop spans 12 amino acids. Looked up from germline, CDR1 is SQVTM and CDR2 is ANQGSEA. Trimming removed 3 bases from V and 4 bases from J, with 9 bases in between.

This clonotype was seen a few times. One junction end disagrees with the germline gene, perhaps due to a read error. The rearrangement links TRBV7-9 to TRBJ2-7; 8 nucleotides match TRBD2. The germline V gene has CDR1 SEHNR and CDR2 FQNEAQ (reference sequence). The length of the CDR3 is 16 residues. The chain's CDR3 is CASSPAGGVSSYEQDF. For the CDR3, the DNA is TGTGCCAGCAGCCCGGCGGGAGGAGTTAGCTCCTACGAGCAGGACTTC.

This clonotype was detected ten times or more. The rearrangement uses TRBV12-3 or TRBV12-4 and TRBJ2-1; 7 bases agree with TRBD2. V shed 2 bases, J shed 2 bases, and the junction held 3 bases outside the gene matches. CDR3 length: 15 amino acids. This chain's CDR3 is CASSLWEGPYNEQFF. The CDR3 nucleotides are TGTGCCAGCAGTTTATGGGAGGGACCCTACAATGAGCAGTTCTTC.

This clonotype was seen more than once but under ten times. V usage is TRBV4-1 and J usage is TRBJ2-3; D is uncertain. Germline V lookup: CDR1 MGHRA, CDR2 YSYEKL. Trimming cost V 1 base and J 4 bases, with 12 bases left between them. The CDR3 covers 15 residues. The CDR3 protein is CASSQVALTPDTQYF. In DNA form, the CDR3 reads TGCGCCAGCAGCCAAGTGGCCTTAACCCCAGATACGCAGTATTTT.

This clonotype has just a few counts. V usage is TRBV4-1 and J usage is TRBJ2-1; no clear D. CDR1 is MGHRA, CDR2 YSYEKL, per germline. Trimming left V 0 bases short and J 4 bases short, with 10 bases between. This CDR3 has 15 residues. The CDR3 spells CASSQEKSGYNEQFF. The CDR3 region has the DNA TGCGCCAGCAGCCAAGAAAAATCCGGGTACAATGAGCAGTTCTTC.

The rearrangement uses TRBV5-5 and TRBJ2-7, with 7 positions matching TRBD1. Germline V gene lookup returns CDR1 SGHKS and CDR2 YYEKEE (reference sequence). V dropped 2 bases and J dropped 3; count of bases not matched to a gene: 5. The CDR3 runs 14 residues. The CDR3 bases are TGTGCCAGCAGCTTAACAGGGGCATACTACGAGCAGTACTTC. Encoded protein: CASSLTGAYYEQYF.

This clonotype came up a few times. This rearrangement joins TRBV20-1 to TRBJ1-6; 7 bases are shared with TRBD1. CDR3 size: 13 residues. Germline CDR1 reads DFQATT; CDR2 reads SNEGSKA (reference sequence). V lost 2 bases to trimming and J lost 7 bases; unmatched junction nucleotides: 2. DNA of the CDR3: TGCAGTGCTAGAAGGGACAGAAATTCACCCCTCCACTTT. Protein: CSARRDRNSPLHF.